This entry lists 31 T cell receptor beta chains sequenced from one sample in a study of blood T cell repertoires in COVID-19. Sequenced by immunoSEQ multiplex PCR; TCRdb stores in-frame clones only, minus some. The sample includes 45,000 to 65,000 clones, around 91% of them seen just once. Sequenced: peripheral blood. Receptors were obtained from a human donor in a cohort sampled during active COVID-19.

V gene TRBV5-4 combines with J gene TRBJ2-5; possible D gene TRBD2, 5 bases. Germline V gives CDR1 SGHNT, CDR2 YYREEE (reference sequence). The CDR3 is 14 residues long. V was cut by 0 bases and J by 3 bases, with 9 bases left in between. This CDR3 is CASSLAAVKETQYF. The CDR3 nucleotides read TGTGCCAGCAGCTTGGCAGCGGTTAAAGAGACCCAGTACTTC.

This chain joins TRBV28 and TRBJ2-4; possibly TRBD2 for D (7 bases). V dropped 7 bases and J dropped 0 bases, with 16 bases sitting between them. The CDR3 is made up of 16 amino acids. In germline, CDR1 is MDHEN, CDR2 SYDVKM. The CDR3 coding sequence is TGTGCCAGCATTGAGGGGGGGTCCCTAGCCAAAAACATTCAGTACTTC. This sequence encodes CASIEGGSLAKNIQYF.

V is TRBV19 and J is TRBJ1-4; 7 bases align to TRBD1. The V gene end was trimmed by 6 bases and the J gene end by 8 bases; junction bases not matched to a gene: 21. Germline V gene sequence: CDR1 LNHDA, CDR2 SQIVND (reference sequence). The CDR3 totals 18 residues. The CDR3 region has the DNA TGTGCCAGTAGCCTGCTAGTTCTGGTTTCCAGGGGGGAAGAAAAACTGTTTTTT. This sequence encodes CASSLLVLVSRGEEKLFF.

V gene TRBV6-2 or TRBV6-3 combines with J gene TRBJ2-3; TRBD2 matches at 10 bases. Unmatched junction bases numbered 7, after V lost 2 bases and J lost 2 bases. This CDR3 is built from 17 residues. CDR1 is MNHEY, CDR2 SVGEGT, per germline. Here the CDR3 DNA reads TGTGCCAGCAGTTACCTCGAGCGGGGGGGCATCACAGATACGCAGTATTTT. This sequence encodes CASSYLERGGITDTQYF.

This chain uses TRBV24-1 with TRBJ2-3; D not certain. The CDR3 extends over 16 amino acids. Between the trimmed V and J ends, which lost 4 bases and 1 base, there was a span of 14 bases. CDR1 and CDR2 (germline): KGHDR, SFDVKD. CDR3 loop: CATSDRQVRGTDTQYF. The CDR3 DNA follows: TGTGCCACCAGTGACCGACAAGTCCGAGGCACAGATACGCAGTATTTT.

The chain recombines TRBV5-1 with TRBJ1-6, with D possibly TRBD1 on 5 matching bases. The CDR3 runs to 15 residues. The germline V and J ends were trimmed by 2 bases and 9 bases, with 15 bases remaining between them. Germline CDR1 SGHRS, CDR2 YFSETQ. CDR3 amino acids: CASSLPSGGSSPLHF. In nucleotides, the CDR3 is TGCGCCAGCAGCTTACCAAGCGGGGGAAGTTCACCCCTCCACTTT. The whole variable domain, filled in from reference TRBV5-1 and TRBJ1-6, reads KAGVTQTPRYLIKTRGQQVTLSCSPISGHRSVSWYQQTPGQGLQFLFEYFSETQRNKGNFPGRFSGRQFSNSRSEMNVSTLELGDSALYLCASSLPSGGSSPLHFGNGTRLTVT.

The DNA of the CDR3 is TGTGCCACCAGTGATCCAATGGACAGGGTCACCGGGGAGCTGTTTTTT. Encoded protein: CATSDPMDRVTGELFF. V and J are TRBV24-1 and TRBJ2-2, with 8 bases lining up with TRBD1. From germline, CDR1 is KGHDR and CDR2 SFDVKD. This CDR3 has 16 amino acids. After removal of 3 bases from V and 4 bases from J, the junction contained 6 bases not matched to a gene.

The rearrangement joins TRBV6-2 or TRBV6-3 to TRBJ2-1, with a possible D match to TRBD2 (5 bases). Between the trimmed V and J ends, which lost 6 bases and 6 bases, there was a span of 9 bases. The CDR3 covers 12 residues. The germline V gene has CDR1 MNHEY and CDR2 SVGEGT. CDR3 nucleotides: TGTGCCAGCAGCCAGCGGCTCAATGAGCAGTTCTTC. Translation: CASSQRLNEQFF.

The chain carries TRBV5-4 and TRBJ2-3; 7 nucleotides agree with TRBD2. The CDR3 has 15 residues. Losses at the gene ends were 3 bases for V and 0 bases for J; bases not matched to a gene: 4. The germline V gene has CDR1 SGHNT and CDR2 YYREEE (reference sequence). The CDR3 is CASSSTSRSTDTQYF. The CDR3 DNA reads TGTGCCAGCAGCTCGACTAGCCGGAGCACAGATACGCAGTATTTT.

The CDR3 protein is CASRVTSGADTQYF. Here the CDR3 DNA reads TGTGCCAGTAGGGTGACTAGCGGGGCAGATACGCAGTATTTT. The V and J genes are TRBV19 and TRBJ2-3; TRBD2 matches at 11 bases. This CDR3 spans 14 amino acids. V dropped 6 bases and J dropped 4; count of bases not matched to a gene: 3. CDR1 is LNHDA and CDR2 is SQIVND in the germline V gene (reference sequence).

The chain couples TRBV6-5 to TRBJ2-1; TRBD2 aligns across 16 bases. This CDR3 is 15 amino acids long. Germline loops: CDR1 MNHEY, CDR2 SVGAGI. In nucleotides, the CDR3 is TGTGGCGCGGGACTAGCGGGGGGGTTAAACAATGAGCAGTTCTTC. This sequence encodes CGAGLAGGLNNEQFF.

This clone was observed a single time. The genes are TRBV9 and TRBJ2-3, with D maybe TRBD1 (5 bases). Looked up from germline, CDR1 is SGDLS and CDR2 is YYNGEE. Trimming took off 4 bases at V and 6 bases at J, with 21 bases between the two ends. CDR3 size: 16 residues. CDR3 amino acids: CASSPGGDSFRDTQYF. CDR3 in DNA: TGTGCCAGCAGCCCCGGTGGAGACAGCTTTAGGGATACGCAGTATTTT. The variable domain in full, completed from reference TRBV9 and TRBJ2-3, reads DSGVTQTPKHLITATGQRVTLRCSPRSGDLSVYWYQQSLDQGLQFLIQYYNGEERAKGNILERFSAQQFPDLHSELNLSSLELGDSALYFCASSPGGDSFRDTQYFGPGTRLTVL.

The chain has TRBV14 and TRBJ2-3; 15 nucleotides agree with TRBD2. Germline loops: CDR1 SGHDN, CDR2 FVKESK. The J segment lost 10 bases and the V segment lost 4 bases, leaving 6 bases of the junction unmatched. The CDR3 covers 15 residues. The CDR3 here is CASSRGLAGGGAQYF. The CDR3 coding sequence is TGTGCCAGCAGCCGGGGACTAGCGGGAGGAGGGGCGCAGTATTTT.

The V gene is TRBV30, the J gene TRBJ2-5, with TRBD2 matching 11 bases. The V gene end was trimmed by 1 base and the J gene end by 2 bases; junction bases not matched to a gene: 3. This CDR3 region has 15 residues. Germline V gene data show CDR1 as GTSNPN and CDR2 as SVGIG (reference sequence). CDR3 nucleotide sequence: TGTGCCTGGAGTGGCCGACTAGCGGGGCAAGAGACCCAGTACTTC. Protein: CAWSGRLAGQETQYF.

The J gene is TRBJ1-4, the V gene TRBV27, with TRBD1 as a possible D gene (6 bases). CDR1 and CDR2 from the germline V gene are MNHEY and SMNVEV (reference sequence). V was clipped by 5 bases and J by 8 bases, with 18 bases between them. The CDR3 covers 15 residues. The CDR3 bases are TGTGCCAGCAGTGCTGTTGGGGGCTGGATGGAAAAACTGTTTTTT. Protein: CASSAVGGWMEKLFF.

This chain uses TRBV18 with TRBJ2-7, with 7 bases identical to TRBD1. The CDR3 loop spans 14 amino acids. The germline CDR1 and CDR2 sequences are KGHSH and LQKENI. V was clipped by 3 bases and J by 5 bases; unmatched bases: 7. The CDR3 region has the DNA TGTGCCAGCTCACCCCTCCAGGGGGACAACGAGCAGTACTTC. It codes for CASSPLQGDNEQYF.

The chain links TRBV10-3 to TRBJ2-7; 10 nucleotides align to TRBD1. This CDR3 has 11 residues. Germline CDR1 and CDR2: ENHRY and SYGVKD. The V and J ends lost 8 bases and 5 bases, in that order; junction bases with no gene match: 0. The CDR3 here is CAIGTGDEQYF. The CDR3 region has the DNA TGTGCCATCGGGACAGGGGACGAGCAGTACTTC.

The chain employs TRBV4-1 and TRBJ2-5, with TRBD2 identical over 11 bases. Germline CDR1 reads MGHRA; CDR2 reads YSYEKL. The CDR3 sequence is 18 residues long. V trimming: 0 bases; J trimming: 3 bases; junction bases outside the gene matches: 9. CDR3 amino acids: CASSQDLIAGGLEETQYF. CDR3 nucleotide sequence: TGCGCCAGCAGCCAAGATTTAATAGCGGGGGGGCTGGAAGAGACCCAGTACTTC.

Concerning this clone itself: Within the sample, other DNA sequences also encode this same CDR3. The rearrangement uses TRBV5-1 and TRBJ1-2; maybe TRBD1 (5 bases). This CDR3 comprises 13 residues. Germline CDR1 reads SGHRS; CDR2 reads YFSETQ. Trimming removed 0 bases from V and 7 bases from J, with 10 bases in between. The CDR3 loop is CASSLGQGGGYTF. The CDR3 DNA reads TGCGCCAGCAGCTTGGGGCAGGGTGGTGGCTACACCTTC.

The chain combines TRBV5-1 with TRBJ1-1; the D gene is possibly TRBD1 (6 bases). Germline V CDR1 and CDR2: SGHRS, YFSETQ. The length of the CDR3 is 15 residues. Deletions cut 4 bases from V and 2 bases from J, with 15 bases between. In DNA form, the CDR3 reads TGCGCCAGCAGCAGAGCCGGGACAAGAAACACTGAAGCTTTCTTT. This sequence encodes CASSRAGTRNTEAFF.

The CDR3 here is CASSPRTVSPLHF. For the CDR3, the DNA is TGTGCCAGCTCACCAAGGACAGTCTCACCCCTCCACTTT. The chain uses TRBV18 and TRBJ1-6, with D possibly matching TRBD1 (6 bases). Germline values: CDR1 KGHSH, CDR2 LQKENI. The CDR3 is 13 residues long. V was pared by 2 bases and J by 10 bases, with 9 bases between.

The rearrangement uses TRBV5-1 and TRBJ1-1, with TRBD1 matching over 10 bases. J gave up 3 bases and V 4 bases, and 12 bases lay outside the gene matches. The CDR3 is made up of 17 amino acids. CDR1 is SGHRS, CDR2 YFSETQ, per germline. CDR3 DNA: TGCGCCAGCAGCATAGACAGGGGGCGAAGGGTGGACACTGAAGCTTTCTTT. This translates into CASSIDRGRRVDTEAFF.

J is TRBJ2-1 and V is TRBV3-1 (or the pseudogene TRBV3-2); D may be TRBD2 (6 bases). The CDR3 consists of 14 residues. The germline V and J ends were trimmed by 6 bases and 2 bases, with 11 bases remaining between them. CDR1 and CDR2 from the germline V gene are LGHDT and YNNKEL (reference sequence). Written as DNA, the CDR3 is TGTGCCAGCAGTCTTAGCGGAACCTACAATGAGCAGTTCTTC. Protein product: CASSLSGTYNEQFF.

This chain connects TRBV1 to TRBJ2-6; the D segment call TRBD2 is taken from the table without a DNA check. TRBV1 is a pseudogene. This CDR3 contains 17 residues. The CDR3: CTSSPLAGASGANVLTF. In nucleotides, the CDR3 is TGCACCAGCAGCCCACTAGCGGGAGCGTCCGGGGCCAACGTCCTGACTTTC.

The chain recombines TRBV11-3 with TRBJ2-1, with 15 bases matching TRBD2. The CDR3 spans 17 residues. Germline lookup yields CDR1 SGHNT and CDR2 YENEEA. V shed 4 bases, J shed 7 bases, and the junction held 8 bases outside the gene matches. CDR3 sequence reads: CASSSPGLAGGVNEQFF. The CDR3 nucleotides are TGTGCCAGCAGCTCACCGGGACTAGCGGGAGGAGTGAATGAGCAGTTCTTC. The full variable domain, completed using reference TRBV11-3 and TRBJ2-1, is EAGVVQSPRYKIIEKKQPVAFWCNPISGHNTLYWYLQNLGQGPELLIRYENEEAVDDSQLPKDRFSAERLKGVDSTLKIQPAELGDSAVYLCASSSPGLAGGVNEQFFGPGTRLTVL.

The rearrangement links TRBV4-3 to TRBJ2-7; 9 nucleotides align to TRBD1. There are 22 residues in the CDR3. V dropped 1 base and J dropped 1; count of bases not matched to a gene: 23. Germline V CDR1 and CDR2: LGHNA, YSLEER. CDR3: CASSQGTGCNIVGTGKSYEQYF. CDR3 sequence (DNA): TGCGCCAGCAGCCAAGGGACCGGCTGTAACATTGTGGGGACAGGGAAGTCCTACGAGCAGTACTTC.

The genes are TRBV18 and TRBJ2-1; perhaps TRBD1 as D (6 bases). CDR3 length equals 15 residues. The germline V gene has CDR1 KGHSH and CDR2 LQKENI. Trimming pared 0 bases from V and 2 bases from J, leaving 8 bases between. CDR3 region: CASSPPDRAYNEQFF. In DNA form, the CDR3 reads TGTGCCAGCTCACCACCGGACAGAGCCTACAATGAGCAGTTCTTC.

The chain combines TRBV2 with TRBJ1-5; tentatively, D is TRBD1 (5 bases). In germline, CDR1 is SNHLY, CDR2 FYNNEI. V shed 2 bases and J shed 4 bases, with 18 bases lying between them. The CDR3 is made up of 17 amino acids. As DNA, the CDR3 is TGTGCCAGCAGTGAACGAATTCCGTCAGGGTCGAATCAGCCCCAGCATTTT. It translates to CASSERIPSGSNQPQHF. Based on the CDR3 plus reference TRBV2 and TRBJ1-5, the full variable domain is EPEVTQTPSHQVTQMGQEVILRCVPISNHLYFYWYRQILGQKVEFLVSFYNNEISEKSEIFDDQFSVERPDGSNFTLKIRSTKLEDSAMYFCASSERIPSGSNQPQHFGDGTRLSIL.

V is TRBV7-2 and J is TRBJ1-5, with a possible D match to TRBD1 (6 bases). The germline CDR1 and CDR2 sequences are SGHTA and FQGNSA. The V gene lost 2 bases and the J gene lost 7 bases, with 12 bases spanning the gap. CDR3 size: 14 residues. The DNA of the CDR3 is TGTGCCAGCAGCTTACGGTCAGGGGAGCAGCCCCAGCATTTT. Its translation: CASSLRSGEQPQHF.

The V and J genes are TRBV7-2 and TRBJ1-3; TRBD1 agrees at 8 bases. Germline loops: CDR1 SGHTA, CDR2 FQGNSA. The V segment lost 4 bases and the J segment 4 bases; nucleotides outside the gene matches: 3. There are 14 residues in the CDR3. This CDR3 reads CASSSGQGGNTIYF. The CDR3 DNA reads TGTGCCAGCAGCTCAGGACAGGGAGGAAACACCATATATTTT. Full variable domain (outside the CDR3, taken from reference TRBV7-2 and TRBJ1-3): GAGVSQSPSNKVTEKGKDVELRCDPISGHTALYWYRQSLGQGLEFLIYFQGNSAPDKSGLPSDRFSAERTGGSVSTLTIQRTQQEDSAVYLCASSSGQGGNTIYFGEGSWLTVV.

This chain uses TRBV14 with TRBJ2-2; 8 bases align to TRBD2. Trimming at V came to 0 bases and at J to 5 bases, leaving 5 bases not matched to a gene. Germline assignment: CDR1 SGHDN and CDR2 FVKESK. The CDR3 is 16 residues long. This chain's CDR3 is CASSQDFGRGTGELFF. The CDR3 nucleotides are TGTGCCAGCAGCCAAGATTTCGGGAGGGGGACCGGGGAGCTGTTTTTT.